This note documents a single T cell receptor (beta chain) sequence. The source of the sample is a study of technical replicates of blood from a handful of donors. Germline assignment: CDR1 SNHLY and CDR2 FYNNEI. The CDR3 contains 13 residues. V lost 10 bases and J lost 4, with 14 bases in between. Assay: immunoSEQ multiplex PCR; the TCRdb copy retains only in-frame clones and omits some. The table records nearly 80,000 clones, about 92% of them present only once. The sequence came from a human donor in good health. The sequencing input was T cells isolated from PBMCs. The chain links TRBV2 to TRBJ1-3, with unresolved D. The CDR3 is CAISQEAGNTIYF. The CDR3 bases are TGTGCCATCTCGCAGGAAGCCGGAAACACCATATATTTT.